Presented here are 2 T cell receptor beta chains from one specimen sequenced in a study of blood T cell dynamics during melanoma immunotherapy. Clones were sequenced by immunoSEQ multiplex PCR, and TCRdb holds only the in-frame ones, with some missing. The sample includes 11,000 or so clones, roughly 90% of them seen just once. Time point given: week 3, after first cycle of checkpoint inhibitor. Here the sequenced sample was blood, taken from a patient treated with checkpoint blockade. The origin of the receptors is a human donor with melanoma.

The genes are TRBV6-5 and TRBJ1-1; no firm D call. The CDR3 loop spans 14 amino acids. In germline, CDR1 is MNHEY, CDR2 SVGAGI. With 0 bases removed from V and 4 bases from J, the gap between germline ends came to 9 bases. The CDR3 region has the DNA TGTGCCAGCAGTTACTCGGAAGGACGCACTGAAGCTTTCTTT. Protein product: CASSYSEGRTEAFF.

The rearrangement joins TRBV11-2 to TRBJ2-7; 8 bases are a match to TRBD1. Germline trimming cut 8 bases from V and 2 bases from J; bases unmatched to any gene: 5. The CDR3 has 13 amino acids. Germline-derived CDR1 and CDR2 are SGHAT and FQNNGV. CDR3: CASGDRGTYEQYF. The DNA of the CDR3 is TGTGCCAGCGGTGACAGGGGAACCTACGAGCAGTACTTC.